Listed below are T cell receptor beta chains from one sample, sequenced in a study of blood T cells in healthy people across ages. TCRdb processed the 5' RACE reads anew with MiXCR; each CDR3 protein has one entry. The profile covers around 900,000 distinct CDR3 sequences, with 51% appearing a single time and 20% to 25% taken by the ten largest. Material for sequencing was blood. The receptors stem from an older woman in good health. Both conserved end residues are part of each CDR3. D genes are given only for firm matches. Clone size appears in some rows only: once, few, many, or a class for an expanded clone.

j_call d_call cdr3_length v_call clone_size cdr3_aa cdr3_nt
TRBJ2-7 NA 15 TRBV5-6 many CASSLGGRGAYEQYF TGTGCCAGCAGCTTAGGCGGAAGGGGGGCCTACGAGCAGTACTTC
TRBJ2-3 TRBD2 14 TRBV20-1 NA CSASIAGRTDTQYF TGCAGTGCTTCGATAGCGGGACGCACAGATACGCAGTATTTT
TRBJ2-5 TRBD2 16 TRBV4-1 many CASSQLGLAGVETQYF TGCGCCAGCAGCCAGCTGGGCCTAGCGGGAGTAGAGACCCAGTACTTC
TRBJ1-5 NA 15 TRBV20-1 few CSARATSGGYQPQHF TGCAGTGCTAGAGCGACCTCTGGGGGGTATCAGCCCCAGCATTTT
TRBJ2-5 TRBD2 16 TRBV28 NA CASRRPGSGISETQYF TGTGCCAGCCGCCGCCCGGGTAGCGGGATTTCAGAGACCCAGTACTTC
TRBJ2-1 NA 12 TRBV4-1 NA CASSQARYEQFF TGCGCCAGCAGCCAAGCCCGGTATGAGCAGTTCTTC
TRBJ2-7 NA 16 TRBV11-2 once CASSLGGQPSYNEQYF TGTGCCAGCAGCTTAGGGGGGCAACCCTCCTACAATGAGCAGTACTTC
TRBJ2-7 NA 13 TRBV20-1 few CSPRQVLYYEQYF TGCAGTCCTAGACAGGTGCTCTACTACGAGCAGTACTTC
TRBJ2-2 NA 13 TRBV5-1 NA CASSLMDTGELFF TGCGCCAGCAGCTTGATGGACACCGGGGAGCTGTTTTTT
TRBJ2-5 NA 15 TRBV5-1 NA CASSWIGAIEETQYF TGCGCCAGCAGCTGGATAGGGGCCATAGAAGAGACCCAGTACTTC
TRBJ1-6 NA 15 TRBV6-5 NA CASSYTTGTDSPLHF TGTGCCAGCAGTTACACCACAGGGACGGATTCACCCCTCCACTTT
TRBJ2-3 TRBD2 16 TRBV4-2 few CASSTGLADRTDTQYF TGTGCCAGCAGCACGGGACTAGCCGACCGCACAGATACGCAGTATTTT
TRBJ2-5 NA 15 TRBV5-1 NA CASSRAGRRGETQYF TGCGCCAGCAGCCGCGCCGGGAGAAGGGGAGAGACCCAGTACTTC
TRBJ2-3 NA 17 TRBV4-1 NA CASSQEPPPLGTDTQYF TGCGCCAGCAGCCAAGAACCACCACCCCTGGGCACAGATACGCAGTATTTT
TRBJ1-2 NA 15 TRBV7-2 NA CASSSRSGQNYGYTF TGTGCCAGCAGTTCCCGATCTGGACAGAACTATGGCTACACCTTC
TRBJ2-7 NA 14 TRBV12-3/TRBV12-4 few CASSFSGTYNEQYF TGTGCCAGCAGTTTTTCTGGGACGTACAATGAGCAGTACTTC
TRBJ2-3 NA 14 TRBV12-5 NA CASGQDGSTDTQYF TGTGCTAGTGGTCAGGACGGTTCCACAGATACGCAGTATTTT
TRBJ2-5 NA 14 TRBV12-3/TRBV12-4 NA CASSLGQGGPTQYF TGTGCCAGCAGTTTAGGGCAGGGTGGTCCGACCCAGTACTTC
TRBJ2-1 NA 15 TRBV20-1 NA CSARDQTVDYNEQFF TGCAGTGCTAGAGATCAGACAGTCGACTACAATGAGCAGTTCTTC
TRBJ1-4 NA 14 TRBV7-2 NA CASSESRVEEKLFF TGTGCCAGCAGCGAGTCTAGGGTGGAAGAAAAACTGTTTTTT
TRBJ2-7 TRBD1 13 TRBV7-2 many CASSFRGSYEQYF TGTGCCAGCAGTTTCAGGGGGAGTTACGAGCAGTACTTC
TRBJ2-7 TRBD2 14 TRBV12-3/TRBV12-4 NA CASKPTSGGYEQYF TGTGCCAGCAAACCGACGAGCGGGGGGTACGAGCAGTACTTC
TRBJ1-2 TRBD1 14 TRBV25-1 NA CASLGRGRGYGYTF TGTGCCAGCCTCGGCAGGGGGCGAGGGTATGGCTACACCTTC
TRBJ2-5 NA 20 TRBV4-1 NA CASSQGYGTGDSRAQETQYF TGCGCCAGCAGCCAAGGGTATGGTACGGGAGACTCCCGCGCACAAGAGACCCAGTACTTC
TRBJ2-7 NA 14 TRBV27 few CASRHKMRTYEQYF TGTGCCAGCAGACATAAGATGCGAACCTACGAGCAGTACTTC
TRBJ1-5 NA 15 TRBV6-1 NA CASSSIPGGNQPQHF TGTGCCAGCAGTTCAATCCCGGGTGGAAATCAGCCCCAGCATTTT
TRBJ2-7 TRBD2 13 TRBV20-1 NA CSARGDYIYEQYF TGCAGTGCTAGAGGGGACTATATCTACGAGCAGTACTTC
TRBJ2-7 TRBD2 13 TRBV10-3 many CAVLAGASYEQYF TGTGCCGTCCTAGCGGGAGCTTCCTACGAGCAGTACTTC
TRBJ1-5 NA 13 TRBV3-1 few CASSQDLVQPQHF TGTGCCAGCAGCCAGGATTTGGTTCAGCCCCAGCATTTT
TRBJ2-7 TRBD1 14 TRBV10-3 NA CAISESPQGVEQYF TGTGCCATCAGTGAGTCCCCACAGGGGGTCGAGCAGTACTTC
TRBJ2-7 TRBD2 15 TRBV6-5 NA CASTYPASGRYEQYF TGTGCCAGCACCTACCCAGCTAGCGGACGGTACGAGCAGTACTTC
TRBJ2-3 NA 12 TRBV5-1 few CASSLRGATQYF TGCGCCAGCAGCTTGCGGGGAGCTACGCAGTATTTT
TRBJ2-1 TRBD2 18 TRBV4-1 NA CASSHSTPGTSGRDEQFF TGCGCCAGCAGCCACAGCACTCCCGGGACTAGCGGGAGGGATGAGCAGTTCTTC
TRBJ2-1 TRBD2 15 TRBV20-1 NA CSARTRESSNNEQFF TGCAGTGCTAGAACGCGGGAGAGCTCCAACAATGAGCAGTTCTTC
TRBJ2-3 NA 14 TRBV30 NA CAWSVWGFTDTQYF TGTGCCTGGAGTGTATGGGGGTTTACAGATACGCAGTATTTT
TRBJ1-2 NA 16 TRBV20-1 NA CSADRQNEYLRYGYTF TGCAGTGCCGATAGACAGAATGAATACCTTAGGTATGGCTACACCTTC
TRBJ1-1 TRBD1 13 TRBV5-5 NA CASRDAGGHEAFF TGTGCCAGCAGAGACGCAGGGGGCCACGAAGCTTTCTTT
TRBJ2-4 TRBD1 17 TRBV6-2/TRBV6-3 NA CASSYLDRGLAKNIQYF TGTGCCAGCAGTTACTTGGACAGGGGCCTAGCCAAAAACATTCAGTACTTC
TRBJ2-5 NA 14 TRBV2 few CASSVGGAGETQYF TGTGCCAGCAGTGTGGGGGGCGCGGGGGAGACCCAGTACTTC
TRBJ1-6 TRBD1 15 TRBV7-9 NA CASSLGTATNSPLHF TGTGCCAGCAGCTTGGGGACAGCGACTAATTCACCCCTCCACTTT
TRBJ2-3 NA 14 TRBV30 NA CACPGRKSTDTQYF TGTGCCTGCCCGGGACGGAAGAGCACAGATACGCAGTATTTT
TRBJ2-3 TRBD2 18 TRBV7-2 few CASSLPMGLAGGPYTQYF TGTGCCAGCAGCTTACCGATGGGACTAGCGGGAGGGCCATATACGCAGTATTTT
TRBJ2-4 NA 15 TRBV3-1 NA CASSQVQGNLHIQYF TGTGCCAGCAGCCAAGTTCAAGGTAACCTGCACATTCAGTACTTC
TRBJ2-1 NA 16 TRBV15 few CATSREISVATNEQFF TGTGCCACCAGCAGAGAAATTAGCGTCGCTACGAATGAGCAGTTCTTC
TRBJ2-7 NA 11 TRBV30 NA CAWGQTYEQYF TGTGCCTGGGGACAAACTTACGAGCAGTACTTC